This paragraph reports one TCR beta chain. This clone's antigen is unknown. Base qualities are not provided; no much larger clone lies one nucleotide away. These data are taken from a study of blood T cell repertoires in COVID-19 (dated by TCRdb to 2020 to 2021). Describing the broader study: Samples covering the acute and convalescent phases of COVID-19 were provided by collaborators in the United States, Italy and Spain. Samples came from the ongoing ImmuneRACE study (first 160 participants) plus 1,254 subjects from 6 global collaborators. The prospective study material was composed of cDNA or gDNA derived from T cells, B-cell-depleted T cells, or PBMCs. The dataset comprised deeply sampled blood TCRbeta repertoires from subjects exposed to, actively infected with, or recovered from COVID-19. A freely available public database, intended as a resource for researchers studying the immune response to SARS-CoV-2, is where the repertoires were released. Where available, HLA class I and class II types were taken from metadata supplied by the sample provider and were not determined by assay-based typing. The sample metadata nearly always contained a de-identified subject ID, COVID-19 status, age in years and sex.

What the work shows at the level of the full study, not this receptor alone: The amount of clinical and demographic metadata varied by source and participant and was provided uncurated.

TCRbeta CDR3 regions were amplified from genomic DNA by means of the immunoSEQ Assay, a bias-controlled multiplex PCR. The original methods were these. The number of nucleated cells in each sample was estimated from the amplification of reference gene primers within the assay. To quantify the absolute abundance of each unique TCRbeta CDR3 rearrangement, sequence reads were collapsed and filtered. For each sample, productive Simpson clonality was calculated as the square root of Simpson's diversity index across productive rearrangements. The clones in this table, taken by TCRdb from immuneACCESS, are in-frame only. Not every clone is retained; where verified, under half of the shortfall comes from an unresolved V gene, and the cause of the rest is unknown. Clone size and V and J calls were adopted from that table, with D and trimming inferred from the DNA. Across this sample there are about 57,000 clones, with 87% seen only once. 22% of the sample belongs to the ten largest clones.

The CDR3 measures 19 amino acids from cysteine to phenylalanine. CDR3 DNA only is kept here, 57 bases in frame from base 1. V and J are trimmed by 6 bases and 0 bases, and the gene matches miss 11 bases of the junction. The germline V gene (reference sequence) provides CDR1 SSHAT and CDR2 FNYEAQ. One collaborating source in Seattle enrolled patients while the patients were actively infected and followed the patients over time throughout the course of disease. Each collaborating institution followed its own protocols to collect whole blood in K2EDTA tubes. For TCRbeta analysis, collaborators shipped samples in one of three forms: frozen whole blood, isolated PBMCs, or DNA extracted from either of those sample types.

Recombination linked TRBV7-7 to TRBJ2-1; 13 bases in the junction line up with TRBD2. The receptor's source is a woman over 75 with COVID-19, enrolled during active disease. Sequenced: peripheral blood. For the CDR3, the sequence is CASRPPGLAGLSSYNEQFF. Here is the DNA: TGTGCCAGCAGACCTCCGGGACTAGCGGGGTTGAGCTCCTACAATGAGCAGTTCTTC.